The next 29 T cell receptor beta chains were all read from a single sample in a study of blood T cell repertoires in COVID-19 (dated by TCRdb to 2020 to 2022). Library generation was performed with the immunoSEQ multiplex PCR assay. TCRdb retrieved this table from immuneACCESS and kept in-frame rearrangements only. Not all clones are present; in checked studies, unresolved V genes account for under half, and no reason is known for the remainder. The sample data list 130,000 or so clones, and around 86% of these were observed just once. In total, the top ten clones hold approximately 10% of the sample. Material: peripheral blood. These receptors originate from a woman between 65 and 79 years old with COVID-19, enrolled during active disease.

The chain is built from TRBV29-1 and TRBJ1-1; 8 nucleotides align to TRBD1. Losses at the gene ends were 3 bases for V and 5 bases for J; bases not matched to a gene: 8. The germline CDR1 and CDR2 sequences are SQVTM and ANQGSEA. The CDR3 has 14 residues. CDR3 region: CSVDLTGVGTEAFF. In DNA, the CDR3 is TGCAGCGTTGATCTGACAGGGGTGGGAACTGAAGCTTTCTTT.

V gene TRBV29-1 combines with J gene TRBJ1-1; D not certain. This CDR3 has 11 residues. Germline CDR1 and CDR2: SQVTM and ANQGSEA. V dropped 4 bases and J dropped 5 bases, with 8 bases sitting between them. In DNA, the CDR3 is TGCAGCGTTGTCGGGTTAACTGAAGCTTTCTTT. The encoded protein is CSVVGLTEAFF.

The chain uses TRBV4-2 and TRBJ2-3; TRBD2 matches at 8 bases. From germline, CDR1 is LGHNA and CDR2 YNFKEQ. V trimming: 4 bases; J trimming: 0 bases; junction bases outside the gene matches: 6. This CDR3 spans 16 amino acids. The CDR3 reads CASSPVAGRSTDTQYF. The CDR3 coding sequence is TGTGCCAGCAGCCCAGTAGCGGGGAGAAGCACAGATACGCAGTATTTT.

The chain links TRBV23-1 to TRBJ2-1; TRBD2 matches 12 bases. TRBV23-1 is treated as an ORF (open reading frame) with a function not yet certain. Losses at the gene ends were 1 base for V and 7 bases for J; bases not matched to a gene: 8. The CDR3 has 17 residues. The CDR3 DNA follows: TGCGCCAGCAGTCAATGGGAACTAGCGGGGGGCCGTAATGAGCAGTTCTTC. Protein product: CASSQWELAGGRNEQFF.

The chain employs TRBV28 and TRBJ1-5; D unclear. This CDR3 has 15 residues. Trimming removed 8 bases from V and 1 base from J, with 15 bases in between. The germline gives CDR1 MDHEN, CDR2 SYDVKM. CDR3 sequence reads: CASGLPGMSNQPQHF. The DNA for the CDR3 is TGTGCCAGCGGACTTCCGGGAATGAGCAATCAGCCCCAGCATTTT. The entire variable domain, with the rest obtained from reference TRBV28 and TRBJ1-5, is as follows: DVKVTQSSRYLVKRTGEKVFLECVQDMDHENMFWYRQDPGLGLRLIYFSYDVKMKEKGDIPEGYSVSREKKERFSLILESASTNQTSMYLCASGLPGMSNQPQHFGDGTRLSIL.

This chain connects TRBV2 to TRBJ2-3; a possible D gene is TRBD2 (5 bases). The CDR3 loop spans 13 amino acids. Germline CDR1 SNHLY, CDR2 FYNNEI. Trimming took off 11 bases at V and 0 bases at J, with 12 bases between the two ends. CDR3 amino acids: CAGSLSSTDTQYF. CDR3 DNA sequence: TGTGCCGGGAGTTTGTCTAGCACAGATACGCAGTATTTT. Complete variable domain (other parts from reference TRBV2 and TRBJ2-3): EPEVTQTPSHQVTQMGQEVILRCVPISNHLYFYWYRQILGQKVEFLVSFYNNEISEKSEIFDDQFSVERPDGSNFTLKIRSTKLEDSAMYFCAGSLSSTDTQYFGPGTRLTVL.

This chain connects TRBV4-1 to TRBJ1-1; no clear D. With 5 bases removed from V and 3 bases from J, the gap between germline ends came to 19 bases. The CDR3 covers 16 residues. Germline loops: CDR1 MGHRA, CDR2 YSYEKL. CDR3 in amino acids: CASSSRGGRGYTEAFF. The CDR3 DNA follows: TGCGCCAGCAGCTCGCGGGGAGGGCGTGGGTACACTGAAGCTTTCTTT.

The chain uses TRBV2 and TRBJ2-1; 8 positions agree with TRBD2. The CDR3 consists of 13 residues. From germline, CDR1 is SNHLY and CDR2 FYNNEI. V lost 6 bases to trimming and J lost 10 bases; unmatched junction nucleotides: 8. CDR3 amino acids: CASRAGLAWEQFF. In DNA, the CDR3 is TGTGCCAGCAGGGCCGGACTAGCATGGGAGCAGTTCTTC.

The rearrangement uses TRBV6-5 and TRBJ2-5, with a tentative D call TRBD2 (5 bases). V lost 8 bases to trimming and J lost 3 bases, with 7 bases between them. This CDR3 has 11 residues. Germline-derived CDR1 and CDR2 are MNHEY and SVGAGI. In nucleotides, the CDR3 is TGTGCCAGCGCGGGTAAAGAGACCCAGTACTTC. This translates into CASAGKETQYF.

This clone is medium-sized in the sample. This chain uses TRBV6-4 with TRBJ2-3, with TRBD2 identical over 11 bases. Trimming took 4 bases from V and 4 from J; bases not matched to a gene: 4. The germline CDR1 and CDR2 sequences are MRHNA and SNTAGT. The CDR3 extends over 15 amino acids. The CDR3 sequence: CASSANSGGADTQYF. DNA of the CDR3: TGTGCCAGCAGTGCGAATAGCGGGGGGGCAGATACGCAGTATTTT.

This clone was recorded a few times. V usage is TRBV5-1 and J usage is TRBJ2-4; weak D call: TRBD1 (6 bases). The CDR3 extends over 16 amino acids. Trimming pared 0 bases from V and 0 bases from J, leaving 10 bases between. From germline, CDR1 is SGHRS and CDR2 YFSETQ. The CDR3 is CASSLGQALAKNIQYF. The CDR3 nucleotides are TGCGCCAGCAGCTTGGGACAGGCGTTAGCCAAAAACATTCAGTACTTC.

The V gene is TRBV12-3 or TRBV12-4, the J gene TRBJ1-4; unclear D gene. The CDR3 is 12 amino acids. V shed 3 bases and J shed 7 bases, with 6 bases lying between them. The CDR3 spells CASSFASEKLFF. The CDR3 DNA reads TGTGCCAGCAGTTTCGCCAGTGAAAAACTGTTTTTT.

Remarks on this clone: At one of its ends the junction is not consistent with the germline gene, which may arise from a read error. The chain couples TRBV5-1 to TRBJ2-7; 9 positions match TRBD2. Germline CDR1 SGHRS, CDR2 YFSETQ. The CDR3 spans 15 residues. CDR3: CARSLAGGGAYEQYF. Written as DNA, the CDR3 is TGCGCCCGCAGCTTGGCCGGCGGGGGGGCCTACGAGCAGTACTTC.

This clone was detected only a few times. This chain joins TRBV10-3 and TRBJ1-5, with 9 bases identical to TRBD1. The CDR3 contains 15 residues. Germline V gives CDR1 ENHRY, CDR2 SYGVKD. V shed 4 bases, J shed 6 bases, and the junction held 7 bases outside the gene matches. This CDR3 is CAISGGQGNGQPQHF. DNA for the CDR3: TGTGCCATCAGTGGTGGACAGGGGAATGGTCAGCCCCAGCATTTT.

This rearrangement joins TRBV19 to TRBJ2-5; TRBD2 aligns across 11 bases. V gave up 6 bases and J gave up 5 bases; unmatched junction bases: 8. The CDR3 loop spans 15 amino acids. Germline V gene lookup returns CDR1 LNHDA and CDR2 SQIVND (reference sequence). The CDR3 DNA reads TGTGCCAGTAGGATTAGCGGGGGGGCCGGGGAGACCCAGTACTTC. It specifies CASRISGGAGETQYF.

The rearrangement uses TRBV2 and TRBJ2-7; 11 bases agree with TRBD2. CDR3 size: 15 residues. V trimming: 5 bases; J trimming: 5 bases; junction bases outside the gene matches: 8. CDR1 and CDR2 from the germline V gene are SNHLY and FYNNEI. The CDR3 DNA reads as TGTGCCAGCAGTAGACTAGCGGGGATTCAAAACGAGCAGTACTTC. Translation: CASSRLAGIQNEQYF.

This clone was counted between two and nine times. J is TRBJ1-2 and V is TRBV19; D is possibly TRBD1 (6 bases). Per the germline V gene, CDR1 is LNHDA and CDR2 is SQIVND (reference sequence). The germline V and J ends were trimmed by 3 bases and 3 bases, with 14 bases remaining between them. The CDR3 sequence is 15 residues long. The CDR3 nucleotides are TGTGCCAGTAGTATCGGCAACAGGGTAGACTATGGCTACACCTTC. Residues: CASSIGNRVDYGYTF.

The chain couples TRBV15 to TRBJ2-7, with D perhaps TRBD2 (6 bases). Deletions cut 3 bases from V and 2 bases from J, with 20 bases between. The CDR3 has 17 amino acids. Per the germline V gene, CDR1 is LNHNV and CDR2 is YYDKDF (reference sequence). The CDR3 loop is CATSRDFDPGVPYEQYF. In DNA, the CDR3 is TGTGCCACCAGCAGGGACTTTGATCCGGGGGTTCCCTACGAGCAGTACTTC. The full variable domain, completed using reference TRBV15 and TRBJ2-7, is DAMVIQNPRYQVTQFGKPVTLSCSQTLNHNVMYWYQQKSSQAPKLLFHYYDKDFNNEADTPDNFQSRRPNTSFCFLDIRSPGLGDTAMYLCATSRDFDPGVPYEQYFGPGTRLTVT.

The chain recombines TRBV7-9 with TRBJ2-1; D is ambiguous. From germline, CDR1 is SEHNR and CDR2 FQNEAQ (reference sequence). The CDR3 runs to 14 residues. V dropped 1 base and J dropped 9 bases, with 13 bases sitting between them. Here the CDR3 reads CASSLGLVLGEQFF. The CDR3, as DNA: TGTGCCAGCAGCTTAGGGCTAGTGCTCGGTGAGCAGTTCTTC. The entire variable domain, with the rest obtained from reference TRBV7-9 and TRBJ2-1, is as follows: DTGVSQNPRHKITKRGQNVTFRCDPISEHNRLYWYRQTLGQGPEFLTYFQNEAQLEKSRLLSDRFSAERPKGSFSTLEIQRTEQGDSAMYLCASSLGLVLGEQFFGPGTRLTVL.

This clone showed up just once. This sample includes further DNA sequences coding for the same CDR3. V is TRBV7-3 and J is TRBJ2-2; 13 positions match TRBD2. Germline lookup yields CDR1 SGHTA and CDR2 FQGTGA. This CDR3 is 16 amino acids long. J was trimmed by 5 bases and V by 5 bases; bases with no gene match: 5. CDR3 coding DNA: TGTGCCAGCAGCCTGGGACTAGCGGGAAGTACCGGGGAGCTGTTTTTT. It translates to CASSLGLAGSTGELFF.

J is TRBJ1-3 and V is TRBV6-1; TRBD1 aligns across 11 bases. The CDR3 loop spans 16 amino acids. The V gene end was trimmed by 2 bases and the J gene end by 7 bases; junction bases not matched to a gene: 7. CDR1 MNHNS and CDR2 SASEGT come from the germline V gene. The CDR3: CASSERTGGSVNTIYF. CDR3 DNA sequence: TGTGCCAGCAGTGAAAGGACAGGGGGCTCGGTGAACACCATATATTTT.

The rearrangement uses TRBV3-1 (or the pseudogene TRBV3-2) and TRBJ2-2, with a possible D match to TRBD2 (6 bases). V was pared by 1 base and J by 2 bases, with 20 bases between. This CDR3 has 19 residues. Germline V lookup: CDR1 LGHDT, CDR2 YNNKEL (reference sequence). This chain's CDR3 is CASSQVRLPRLENTGELFF. The CDR3 DNA follows: TGTGCCAGCAGCCAAGTTAGGTTGCCGAGACTAGAAAACACCGGGGAGCTGTTTTTT.

This sequence joins TRBV19 and TRBJ2-7; a weak D match, TRBD2 (5 bases). Germline lookup yields CDR1 LNHDA and CDR2 SQIVND (reference sequence). Trimming left V 11 bases short and J 7 bases short, with 12 bases between. CDR3 length: 10 residues. The CDR3 sequence: CAVGTREQYF. For the CDR3, the DNA is TGTGCCGTAGGTACTAGGGAGCAGTACTTC.

The V and J genes are TRBV18 and TRBJ1-4, with 7 bases matching TRBD1. The germline gives CDR1 KGHSH, CDR2 LQKENI. With 2 bases clipped from V and 3 bases from J, the junction kept 6 bases outside the gene matches. CDR3 length: 16 amino acids. CDR3 nucleotide sequence: TGTGCCAGCTCACCAAATCGGGACAGATCTAATGAAAAACTGTTTTTT. It translates to CASSPNRDRSNEKLFF.

The CDR3 protein is CASSLAEGAGYTF. The CDR3 DNA follows: TGCGCCAGCAGCTTGGCCGAGGGGGCGGGCTACACCTTC. The chain combines TRBV5-1 with TRBJ1-2; 7 positions agree with TRBD1. V trimming: 0 bases; J trimming: 8 bases; junction bases outside the gene matches: 4. Germline V gene data show CDR1 as SGHRS and CDR2 as YFSETQ. The CDR3 spans 13 residues.

This rearrangement joins TRBV19 to TRBJ1-5, with TRBD1 matching over 10 bases. This CDR3 is 17 amino acids long. V was clipped by 8 bases and J by 9 bases; unmatched bases: 19. Germline values: CDR1 LNHDA, CDR2 SQIVND (reference sequence). CDR3 coding DNA: TGTGCCAGTGGCCCGGGGACAGGGGAAGCAGCACAGGGGCCCCAGCATTTT. Translating it yields CASGPGTGEAAQGPQHF.

This clone was picked up a small number of times. This sequence joins TRBV9 and TRBJ2-1; D is possibly TRBD1 (5 bases). Trimming left V 1 base short and J 10 bases short, with 12 bases between. Germline V lookup: CDR1 SGDLS, CDR2 YYNGEE. This CDR3 is built from 13 residues. Written as DNA, the CDR3 is TGTGCCAGCAGCGTACCATCTAGGACAGAGCAGTTCTTC. Its protein product is CASSVPSRTEQFF.

The rearrangement joins TRBV28 to TRBJ1-6; D is perhaps TRBD1 (5 bases). Germline values: CDR1 MDHEN, CDR2 SYDVKM. CDR3 length: 14 residues. V lost 3 bases, J lost 7 bases, and 10 bases lay in between. The CDR3: CASSFRGGNSPLHF. The CDR3 DNA is TGTGCCAGCAGTTTCCGGGGGGGGAATTCACCCCTCCACTTT.

The chain combines TRBV19 with TRBJ2-7; D may be TRBD1 (5 bases). The CDR3 totals 14 residues. Germline CDR1 LNHDA, CDR2 SQIVND (reference sequence). With 5 bases removed from V and 3 bases from J, the gap between germline ends came to 14 bases. CDR3 protein: CASSADSLGYEQYF. CDR3 coding DNA: TGTGCCAGTAGTGCCGACAGCCTGGGCTACGAGCAGTACTTC.